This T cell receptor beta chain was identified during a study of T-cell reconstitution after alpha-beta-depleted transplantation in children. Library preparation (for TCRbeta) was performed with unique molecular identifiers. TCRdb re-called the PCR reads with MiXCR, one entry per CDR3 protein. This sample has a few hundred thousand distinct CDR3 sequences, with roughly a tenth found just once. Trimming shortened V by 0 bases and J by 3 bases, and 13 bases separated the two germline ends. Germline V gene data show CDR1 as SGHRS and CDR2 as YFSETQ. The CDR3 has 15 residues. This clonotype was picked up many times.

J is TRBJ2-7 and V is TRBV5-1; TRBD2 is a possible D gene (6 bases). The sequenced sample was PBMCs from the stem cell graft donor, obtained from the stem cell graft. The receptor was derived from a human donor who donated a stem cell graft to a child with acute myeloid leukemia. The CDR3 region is CASSLGAGGGYEQYV. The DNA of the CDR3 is TGCGCCAGCAGCTTGGGGGCCGGGGGAGGCTACGAGCAGTACGTC.